The 9 T cell receptor beta chains presented below share a single source sample, sequenced in a study of T cell changes during pregnancy in multiple sclerosis. Profiled with immunoSEQ multiplex PCR; TCRdb holds only in-frame clones, not every one. The sample carries approximately 16,000 clones, around 83% recorded once. The sequenced sample was CD8+ T cells from peripheral blood mononuclear cells, obtained after pregnancy. These receptor sequences come from a female donor in good health, enrolled as a control in a pregnancy study.

This chain connects TRBV28 to TRBJ2-7, with D hard to call. CDR1 is MDHEN, CDR2 SYDVKM, per germline. Trimming took off 5 bases at V and 3 bases at J, with 14 bases between the two ends. The CDR3 runs 14 residues. The CDR3, as DNA: TGTGCCAGCAGTCTATCGGCGACATACTACGAGCAGTACTTC. It specifies CASSLSATYYEQYF.

The chain couples TRBV7-9 to TRBJ1-3, with D perhaps matching TRBD1 (5 bases). There are 13 residues in the CDR3. In germline, CDR1 is SEHNR, CDR2 FQNEAQ (reference sequence). The CDR3 sequence: CAAGGSGGNTIYF. CDR3 DNA sequence: TGTGCTGCGGGGGGATCAGGTGGAAACACCATATATTTT.

This chain connects TRBV9 to TRBJ2-2, with TRBD1 matching over 8 bases. Germline V gives CDR1 SGDLS, CDR2 YYNGEE. The junction had 7 bases not matched to a gene; V was cut back by 2 bases and J by 1 base. The CDR3 loop spans 17 amino acids. The CDR3 protein is CASSVRPGQENTGELFF. CDR3 DNA sequence: TGTGCCAGCAGCGTGCGACCGGGACAGGAGAACACCGGGGAGCTGTTTTTT.

The chain employs TRBV28 and TRBJ2-2; perhaps TRBD1 as D (6 bases). The CDR3 has 16 amino acids. CDR1 is MDHEN and CDR2 is SYDVKM in the germline V gene. V dropped 5 bases and J dropped 6 bases, with 19 bases sitting between them. The DNA of the CDR3 is TGTGCCAGCAGTCCCCCTCCCTCCGCAGGGGCCGGGGAGCTGTTTTTT. Its protein product is CASSPPPSAGAGELFF.

The rearrangement joins TRBV4-2 to TRBJ2-7; D unresolved. The V end was cut by 1 base, the J end by 2 bases, with 12 bases between. The CDR3 length is 15 residues. Germline loops: CDR1 LGHNA, CDR2 YNFKEQ. CDR3 loop: CASSQVLKKAYEQYF. The CDR3 DNA reads as TGTGCCAGCAGCCAAGTACTAAAAAAGGCCTACGAGCAGTACTTC.

The V call is TRBV9, the J call TRBJ1-3; tentative D call: TRBD1 (6 bases). Germline CDR1 and CDR2: SGDLS and YYNGEE. This CDR3 region has 17 residues. Trimming left V 4 bases short and J 0 bases short, with 17 bases between. CDR3 protein: CASSPTTGQRSGNTIYF. The CDR3, as DNA: TGTGCCAGCAGCCCAACAACCGGACAGCGCTCTGGAAACACCATATATTTT. Combining the CDR3 with reference TRBV9 and TRBJ1-3 gives the whole variable domain DSGVTQTPKHLITATGQRVTLRCSPRSGDLSVYWYQQSLDQGLQFLIQYYNGEERAKGNILERFSAQQFPDLHSELNLSSLELGDSALYFCASSPTTGQRSGNTIYFGEGSWLTVV.

This chain links TRBV5-4 with TRBJ1-1; D remains ambiguous. The germline CDR1 and CDR2 sequences are SGHNT and YYREEE (reference sequence). This CDR3 region has 14 residues. Between the trimmed V and J ends, which lost 0 bases and 3 bases, there was a span of 9 bases. CDR3 sequence (DNA): TGTGCCAGCAGCTTGGAGTGGGGAGACACTGAAGCTTTCTTT. Encoded protein: CASSLEWGDTEAFF.

The chain recombines TRBV6-4 with TRBJ2-3; 9 bases align to TRBD2. The CDR3 runs to 15 residues. Trimming at V came to 5 bases and at J to 4 bases, leaving 7 bases not matched to a gene. Germline assignment: CDR1 MRHNA and CDR2 SNTAGT. The CDR3 is CASSNRGGAADTQYF. DNA for the CDR3: TGTGCCAGCAGTAACCGCGGGGGGGCCGCAGATACGCAGTATTTT.

The V gene is TRBV27, the J gene TRBJ1-5; tentatively, D is TRBD1 (5 bases). There are 14 residues in the CDR3. Trimming cost V 0 bases and J 4 bases, with 7 bases left between them. Germline V gene lookup returns CDR1 MNHEY and CDR2 SMNVEV (reference sequence). CDR3: CASSLSGVNQPQHF. The CDR3, as DNA: TGTGCCAGCAGTTTATCAGGGGTAAATCAGCCCCAGCATTTT.